This T cell receptor beta chain was recovered during a study of OX40 agonist ivuxolimab in advanced cancers. This clone showed up just a few times. Sampled blood was obtained at baseline, cycle 4 day 1, and cycle 7 day 1. Here immunoSEQ multiplex PCR was the method, and the copy in TCRdb shows in-frame clones only, minus some. Of tens of thousands of clones listed, about 80% are singletons. The ends were cut back, 4 bases at V and 14 bases at J, with 9 bases in the middle. The length of the CDR3 is 11 residues. Germline V gene lookup returns CDR1 ENHRY and CDR2 SYGVKD. V and J are TRBV10-3 and TRBJ1-6; D is perhaps TRBD1 (5 bases). The clonotype originates from an adult with an advanced solid tumor such as melanoma, head and neck, liver or kidney cancer. This material consisted of CD4+ or CD8+ T cells sorted from blood, taken in a trial of the OX40 agonist ivuxolimab. The CDR3 coding sequence is TGTGCCATCAGTGGAGGGGAAACCCTCCACTTT. Amino acid sequence: CAISGGETLHF.